These 14 T cell receptor beta chains share one sample of origin, sequenced in a study of T cells in Graves' hyperthyroidism and ophthalmopathy. There were TCR beta CDR3 regions amplified from RNA transcripts. In the first-round RT-PCR of the TCR CDR3, the HTBI primer set was used. TCRdb reanalysed the multiplex PCR reads using MiXCR and keeps one entry per CDR3 protein. The sample lists about 410,000 distinct CDR3 sequences; approximately 14% were seen once. Specimen: blood. All receptors derive from a woman in her thirties with Graves' ophthalmopathy.

This clonotype has a count of ten or more. The genes are TRBV5-1 and TRBJ1-5; TRBD1 matches at 7 bases. Germline CDR1 is SGHRS and CDR2 is YFSETQ. Losses at the gene ends were 4 bases for V and 3 bases for J; bases not matched to a gene: 7. The CDR3 is made up of 15 amino acids. Here the CDR3 reads CASSPTGTDNQPQHF. As DNA, the CDR3 is TGCGCCAGCAGCCCAACCGGGACAGACAATCAGCCCCAGCATTTT.

This clonotype was recorded many times. The chain recombines TRBV3-1 with TRBJ1-2; no clear D gene. Deletions cut 7 bases from V and 5 bases from J, with 20 bases between. Germline V CDR1 and CDR2: LGHDT, YNNKEL (reference sequence). CDR3 size: 15 residues. CDR3 residues: CASTSSARGGYGYTF. DNA for the CDR3: TGTGCCAGCACCTCGTCAGCGCGGGGAGGATATGGCTACACCTTC.

The chain recombines TRBV7-9 with TRBJ2-1; TRBD1 matches 7 bases. Germline loops: CDR1 SEHNR, CDR2 FQNEAQ (reference sequence). The trim removed 5 bases at V and 6 bases at J, leaving 4 bases unmatched. The CDR3 length is 13 residues. CDR3 in DNA: TGTGCCAGCAGCGCATCAGGGGGCAATGAGCAGTTCTTC. It codes for CASSASGGNEQFF.

This clonotype was recorded many times. This chain uses TRBV6-1 with TRBJ1-5, with TRBD1 as a possible D gene (5 bases). This CDR3 region has 16 residues. The V end was cut by 5 bases, the J end by 0 bases, with 14 bases between. Germline values: CDR1 MNHNS, CDR2 SASEGT. CDR3 loop: CASSYQWQGSNQPQHF. The CDR3, as DNA: TGTGCCAGCAGTTACCAATGGCAGGGTAGCAATCAGCCCCAGCATTTT.

The chain carries TRBV20-1 and TRBJ2-7, with 14 bases aligning to TRBD2. V was clipped by 2 bases and J by 4 bases; unmatched bases: 7. The CDR3 sequence is 16 residues long. CDR1 and CDR2 from the germline V gene are DFQATT and SNEGSKA (reference sequence). In nucleotides, the CDR3 is TGCAGTGCTAGAACACTCGGGACTAGCGGGGGTTACGAGCAGTACTTC. Its protein is CSARTLGTSGGYEQYF.

The sample holds many counts of this clonotype. The chain uses TRBV6-1 and TRBJ1-6; 8 nucleotides line up with TRBD1. This CDR3 has 13 residues. V shed 4 bases, J shed 9 bases, and the junction held 2 bases outside the gene matches. In germline, CDR1 is MNHNS, CDR2 SASEGT. CDR3 sequence: CASSGQGTSPLHF. CDR3 bases: TGTGCCAGCAGTGGACAGGGGACTTCACCCCTCCACTTT.

Ten or more counts support this clonotype. The rearrangement links TRBV20-1 to TRBJ1-2; TRBD1 matches at 8 bases. With V trimmed by 3 bases and J by 5 bases, 8 bases remained unmatched. The CDR3 extends over 14 amino acids. Germline CDR1 and CDR2: DFQATT and SNEGSKA (reference sequence). The CDR3 protein is CSASSVTGDYGYTF. DNA of the CDR3: TGCAGTGCTAGTTCTGTGACAGGGGATTATGGCTACACCTTC.

This clonotype was recorded at least ten times. This chain uses TRBV28 with TRBJ1-5; a weak D match, TRBD1 (6 bases). CDR1 is MDHEN and CDR2 is SYDVKM in the germline V gene. V lost 11 bases to trimming and J lost 7 bases, with 15 bases between them. This CDR3 has 12 residues. The CDR3 nucleotides are TGTGCCCCCCTCAGGGGTGAGCAGCCCCAGCATTTT. Amino acids: CAPLRGEQPQHF.

This clonotype was observed at least ten times. The chain is built from TRBV2 and TRBJ2-7; TRBD1 matches at 7 bases. Germline V gene lookup returns CDR1 SNHLY and CDR2 FYNNEI. V was clipped by 7 bases and J by 1 base; unmatched bases: 1. The CDR3 runs to 12 residues. CDR3 nucleotide sequence: TGTGCCAGCAACAGGGGATCCTACGAGCAGTACTTC. It codes for CASNRGSYEQYF.

There are many counts of this clonotype. V gene TRBV7-2 combines with J gene TRBJ2-7; D remains unclear. CDR3 length: 13 residues. Deletions cut 6 bases from V and 0 bases from J, with 9 bases between. Germline V lookup: CDR1 SGHTA, CDR2 FQGNSA. The CDR3 region is CASRSSGSYEQYF. As DNA, the CDR3 is TGTGCCAGCAGGTCTAGTGGCTCCTACGAGCAGTACTTC.

The sample holds many counts of this clonotype. The J gene is TRBJ1-4, the V gene TRBV28, with 8 bases identical to TRBD1. This CDR3 has 16 amino acids. CDR1 is MDHEN and CDR2 is SYDVKM in the germline V gene. J was trimmed by 7 bases and V by 3 bases; bases with no gene match: 10. As DNA, the CDR3 is TGTGCCAGCAGTTTCGGGGCGGACAGGGCGGTTGAAAAACTGTTTTTT. It encodes CASSFGADRAVEKLFF.

This clonotype was observed a handful of times. The J gene is TRBJ1-6, the V gene TRBV19; no reliable D call. The CDR3 sequence is 19 residues long. Germline V gene data show CDR1 as LNHDA and CDR2 as SQIVND (reference sequence). The V gene lost 3 bases and the J gene lost 0 bases, with 18 bases spanning the gap. CDR3 residues: CASSILGSGVGSYNSPLHF. CDR3 nucleotide sequence: TGTGCCAGTAGTATCCTGGGGTCCGGCGTGGGCTCCTATAATTCACCCCTCCACTTT.

V usage is TRBV29-1 and J usage is TRBJ2-5, with 7 bases identical to TRBD1. The CDR3 has 18 amino acids. Looked up from germline, CDR1 is SQVTM and CDR2 is ANQGSEA. The V and J ends lost 4 bases and 5 bases, in that order; junction bases with no gene match: 22. The CDR3 nucleotides read TGCAGCGTTGGCGAAAGGGGTAGGAGAGGGGGCCTTGGGGAGACCCAGTACTTC. It codes for CSVGERGRRGGLGETQYF.

Concerning this clonotype: The germline gene is not matched at one end of the junction; a read error may be the cause. The CDR3 reads CASGLVQYQETQYF. The CDR3 DNA follows: TGTGCCAGCGGCTTGGTCCAGTACCAAGAGACCCAGTACTTC. The genes are TRBV7-9 and TRBJ2-5; no reliable D call. Germline V gene data show CDR1 as SEHNR and CDR2 as FQNEAQ (reference sequence). The CDR3 length is 14 residues.